This TCR beta chain derives from a study of T cells in localized non-small cell lung cancer. Germline-derived CDR1 and CDR2 are MNHNS and SASEGT. CDR3 length: 15 amino acids. The V end lost 0 bases, the J end lost 2 bases, and 7 bases lay between the germline ends. Points from the study as a whole: Uninvolved adjacent lung showed higher T cell clonality than tumor.

The data were produced by immunoSEQ multiplex PCR, yet TCRdb's version contains in-frame clones alone and is incomplete. The sample has under 75,000 clones; 80% to 90% are singletons. Of note for this clone: Antigen: not known.

The sample in question was peripheral blood, obtained before any cancer treatment. V is TRBV6-1 and J is TRBJ2-2; no clear D gene. The source of this sequence is a male donor older than 55 with stage III squamous cell lung carcinoma. The CDR3 loop reads CASSEAHTNTGELFF. The CDR3 coding sequence is TGTGCCAGCAGTGAAGCCCATACCAACACCGGGGAGCTGTTTTTT.